Below are 12 T cell receptor beta chains sequenced from a single sample in a study of control samples from healthy donors and cancer patients. Assay used: immunoSEQ multiplex PCR; TCRdb lists only in-frame clones, some missing. The table records 100,000 to 120,000 clones, approximately 84% of them present only once. The source material was blood. The source is a man in his late teens or twenties in good health.

This chain joins TRBV13 and TRBJ1-5, with unresolved D. Germline-derived CDR1 and CDR2 are PRHDT and FYEKMQ (reference sequence). The CDR3 totals 14 residues. Trimming left V 5 bases short and J 3 bases short, with 11 bases between. CDR3 sequence reads: CASSQRGPNQPQHF. CDR3 in DNA: TGTGCCAGCAGCCAACGTGGCCCCAATCAGCCCCAGCATTTT.

The CDR3 loop reads CAWSPRGVEGYTF. The CDR3 DNA follows: TGTGCCTGGAGTCCTCGAGGGGTGGAGGGCTACACCTTC. The V call is TRBV30, the J call TRBJ1-2, with D perhaps matching TRBD1 (5 bases). V dropped 2 bases and J dropped 8 bases, with 15 bases sitting between them. This CDR3 contains 13 residues. The V gene's germline CDR1 is GTSNPN and CDR2 SVGIG (reference sequence).

The J gene is TRBJ2-2, the V gene TRBV5-5; TRBD2 aligns across 11 bases. The J segment lost 5 bases and the V segment lost 4 bases, leaving 7 bases of the junction unmatched. Germline CDR1 and CDR2: SGHKS and YYEKEE (reference sequence). CDR3 size: 16 residues. CDR3 sequence (DNA): TGTGCCAGCAGCCCCGGGACTAGCGGACTAACCGGGGAGCTGTTTTTT. The encoded protein is CASSPGTSGLTGELFF.

The chain employs TRBV30 and TRBJ1-1, with a tentative D call TRBD1 (5 bases). Looked up from germline, CDR1 is GTSNPN and CDR2 is SVGIG (reference sequence). V lost 4 bases and J 0 bases, leaving 12 bases between the germline ends. This CDR3 contains 14 residues. DNA for the CDR3: TGTGCCTGGACGGGACTTAACCTGAACACTGAAGCTTTCTTT. Its translation is CAWTGLNLNTEAFF.

This clone appeared once. The V gene is TRBV5-1, the J gene TRBJ1-1; no reliable D call. The CDR3 totals 12 residues. The germline V and J ends were trimmed by 3 bases and 9 bases, with 12 bases remaining between them. The germline gives CDR1 SGHRS, CDR2 YFSETQ. CDR3 sequence: CASSSYDGQAFF. CDR3 in DNA: TGCGCCAGCAGCTCCTACGACGGTCAAGCTTTCTTT.

The J gene is TRBJ2-5, the V gene TRBV7-2; D possibly corresponds to TRBD1 (6 bases). V was shortened by 5 bases and J by 1 base, with 11 bases between the two germline ends. This CDR3 has 14 amino acids. Germline V CDR1 and CDR2: SGHTA, FQGNSA. In DNA, the CDR3 is TGTGCCAGCAGCCCCGGGACACTCCAAGAGACCCAGTACTTC. Translated, it gives CASSPGTLQETQYF.

The V gene is TRBV6-2 or TRBV6-3, the J gene TRBJ2-3, with no clear D. CDR1 MNHEY and CDR2 SVGEGT come from the germline V gene. Trimming stripped 2 bases from V and 0 bases from J, with 3 bases between. The CDR3 loop spans 13 amino acids. CDR3: CASSYTSTDTQYF. The CDR3 DNA reads TGTGCCAGCAGTTACACTAGCACAGATACGCAGTATTTT.

The V call is TRBV25-1, the J call TRBJ1-6; D call uncertain. CDR1 and CDR2 (germline): MGHDK, SYGVNS. Trimming removed 3 bases at V and 4 bases at J, with 13 bases between. CDR3 size: 16 residues. CDR3 in DNA: TGTGCCAGCAGTGATGCGATCACGGGATATAATTCACCCCTCCACTTT. Encoded protein: CASSDAITGYNSPLHF.

The rearrangement uses TRBV27 and TRBJ2-1, with 11 bases matching TRBD1. Germline CDR1 is MNHEY and CDR2 is SMNVEV (reference sequence). V was clipped by 3 bases and J by 4 bases; unmatched bases: 2. This CDR3 contains 15 residues. CDR3 residues: CASSLDRGRYNEQFF. CDR3 nucleotides: TGTGCCAGCAGTTTGGACAGGGGGCGATACAATGAGCAGTTCTTC.

This chain links TRBV6-4 with TRBJ1-1; 7 bases line up with TRBD1. The CDR3 consists of 15 residues. Germline loops: CDR1 MRHNA, CDR2 SNTAGT. V lost 7 bases to trimming and J lost 0 bases; unmatched junction nucleotides: 8. DNA of the CDR3: TGTGCCAGCAAGGACTGGGACAGCTTGAACACTGAAGCTTTCTTT. Protein sequence: CASKDWDSLNTEAFF.

This clone appeared a single time. This sequence joins TRBV5-4 and TRBJ2-2; D unresolved. CDR1 SGHNT and CDR2 YYREEE come from the germline V gene (reference sequence). This CDR3 has 13 residues. With 2 bases removed from V and 4 bases from J, the gap between germline ends came to 6 bases. The CDR3 DNA sequence: TGTGCCAGCAGCTTCGGATCCACCGGGGAGCTGTTTTTT. Translating it yields CASSFGSTGELFF.

This clone was recorded a few times. The chain combines TRBV15 with TRBJ1-2; no clear D gene. The CDR3 consists of 13 residues. Germline assignment: CDR1 LNHNV and CDR2 YYDKDF (reference sequence). V lost 0 bases to trimming and J lost 6 bases, with 8 bases between them. CDR3 in amino acids: CATSRDHGDGYTF. CDR3 in DNA: TGTGCCACCAGCAGAGATCATGGAGATGGCTACACCTTC.